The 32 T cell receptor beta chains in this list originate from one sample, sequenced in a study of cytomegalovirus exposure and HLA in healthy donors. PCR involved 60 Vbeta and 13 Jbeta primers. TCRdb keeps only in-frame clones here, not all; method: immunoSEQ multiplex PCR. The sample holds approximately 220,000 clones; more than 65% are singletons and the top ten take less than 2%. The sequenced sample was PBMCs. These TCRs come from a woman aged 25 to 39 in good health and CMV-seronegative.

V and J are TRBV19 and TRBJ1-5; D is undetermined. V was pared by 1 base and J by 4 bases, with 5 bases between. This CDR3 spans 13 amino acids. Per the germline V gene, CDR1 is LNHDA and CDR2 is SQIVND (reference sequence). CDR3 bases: TGTGCCAGTAGTATAGGTCCGAATCAGCCCCAGCATTTT. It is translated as CASSIGPNQPQHF.

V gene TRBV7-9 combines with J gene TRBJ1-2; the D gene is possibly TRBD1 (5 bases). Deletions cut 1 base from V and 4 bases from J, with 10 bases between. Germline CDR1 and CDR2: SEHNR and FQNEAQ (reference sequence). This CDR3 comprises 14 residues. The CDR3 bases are TGTGCCAGCAGCTTAGGGGGCCTCCCCTATGGCTACACCTTC. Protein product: CASSLGGLPYGYTF.

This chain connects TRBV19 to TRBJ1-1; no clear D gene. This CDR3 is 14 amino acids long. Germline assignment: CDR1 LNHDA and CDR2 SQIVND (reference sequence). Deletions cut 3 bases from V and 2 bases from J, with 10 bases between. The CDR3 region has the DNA TGTGCCAGTAGTATTCGGGGTATTAACACTGAAGCTTTCTTT. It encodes CASSIRGINTEAFF.

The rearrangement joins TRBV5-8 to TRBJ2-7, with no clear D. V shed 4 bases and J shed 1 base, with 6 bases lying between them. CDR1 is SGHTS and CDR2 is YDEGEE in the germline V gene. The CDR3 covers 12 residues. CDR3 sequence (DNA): TGTGCCAGCAGCCCAGCGTCCTACGAGCAGTACTTC. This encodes CASSPASYEQYF.

The CDR3 is CSVSGQYTEAFF. The DNA for the CDR3 is TGCAGCGTCTCGGGACAGTACACTGAAGCTTTCTTT. The genes are TRBV29-1 and TRBJ1-1; 7 nucleotides line up with TRBD1. V shed 6 bases, J shed 3 bases, and the junction held 4 bases outside the gene matches. Per germline, CDR1 SQVTM and CDR2 ANQGSEA. The CDR3 totals 12 residues.

In nucleotides, the CDR3 is TGTGCCAGCAGCGTGGGCTCCTCCGGGACAGAGAATGAAAAACTGTTTTTT. Residues: CASSVGSSGTENEKLFF. This chain joins TRBV9 and TRBJ1-4; 7 bases agree with TRBD1. This CDR3 spans 17 amino acids. Trimming took 2 bases from V and 5 from J; bases not matched to a gene: 12. Germline V gene lookup returns CDR1 SGDLS and CDR2 YYNGEE.

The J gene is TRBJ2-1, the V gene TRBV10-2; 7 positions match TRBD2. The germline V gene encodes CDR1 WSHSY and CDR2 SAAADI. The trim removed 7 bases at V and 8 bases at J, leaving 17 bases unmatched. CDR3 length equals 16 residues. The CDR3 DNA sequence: TGCGCCAGCACGTTAAGCGGGGTGGAATATGGTGATGAGCAGTTCTTC. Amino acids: CASTLSGVEYGDEQFF.

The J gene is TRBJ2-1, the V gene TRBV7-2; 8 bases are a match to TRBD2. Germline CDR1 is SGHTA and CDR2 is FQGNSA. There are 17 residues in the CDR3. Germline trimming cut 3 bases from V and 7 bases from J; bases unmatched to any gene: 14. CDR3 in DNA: TGTGCCAGCAGCTTCTACCCCAGCGGGGGCATTTGGAATGAGCAGTTCTTC. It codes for CASSFYPSGGIWNEQFF.

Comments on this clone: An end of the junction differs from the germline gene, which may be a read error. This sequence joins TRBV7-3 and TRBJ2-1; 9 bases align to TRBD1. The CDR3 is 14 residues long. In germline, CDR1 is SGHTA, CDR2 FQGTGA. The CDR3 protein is CSSSIGQGYNEQFF. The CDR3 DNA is TGTTCCAGCAGTATAGGACAGGGGTACAATGAGCAGTTCTTC.

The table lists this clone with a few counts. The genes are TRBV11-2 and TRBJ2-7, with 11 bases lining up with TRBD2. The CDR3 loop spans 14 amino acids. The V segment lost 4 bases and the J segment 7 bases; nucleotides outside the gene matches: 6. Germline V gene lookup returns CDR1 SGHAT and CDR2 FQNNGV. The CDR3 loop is CASSSTSGRGEQYF. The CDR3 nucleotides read TGTGCCAGCAGCTCAACTAGCGGGAGAGGAGAGCAGTACTTC. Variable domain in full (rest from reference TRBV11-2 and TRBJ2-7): EAGVAQSPRYKIIEKRQSVAFWCNPISGHATLYWYQQILGQGPKLLIQFQNNGVVDDSQLPKDRFSAERLKGVDSTLKIQPAKLEDSAVYLCASSSTSGRGEQYFGPGTRLTVT.

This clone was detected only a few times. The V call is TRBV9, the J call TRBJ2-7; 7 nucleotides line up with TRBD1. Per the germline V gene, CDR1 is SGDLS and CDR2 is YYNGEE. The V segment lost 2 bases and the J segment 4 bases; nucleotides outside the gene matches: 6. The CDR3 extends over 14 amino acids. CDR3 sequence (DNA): TGTGCCAGCAGCGTCGGGACAGCTTTATACGAGCAGTACTTC. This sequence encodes CASSVGTALYEQYF.

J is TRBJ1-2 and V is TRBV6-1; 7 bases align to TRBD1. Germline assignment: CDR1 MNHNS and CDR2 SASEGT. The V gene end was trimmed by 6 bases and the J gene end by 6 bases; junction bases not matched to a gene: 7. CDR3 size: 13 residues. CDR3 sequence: CASRTTTGDGYTF. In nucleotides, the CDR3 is TGTGCCAGCAGAACGACAACAGGGGATGGCTACACCTTC.

The CDR3 loop reads CASGDREVGQPQHF. CDR3 in DNA: TGTGCCAGCGGGGACAGGGAGGTAGGTCAGCCCCAGCATTTT. The V call is TRBV27, the J call TRBJ1-5, with 9 bases aligning to TRBD1. CDR1 is MNHEY and CDR2 is SMNVEV in the germline V gene (reference sequence). J gave up 6 bases and V 8 bases, and 8 bases lay outside the gene matches. The length of the CDR3 is 14 residues.

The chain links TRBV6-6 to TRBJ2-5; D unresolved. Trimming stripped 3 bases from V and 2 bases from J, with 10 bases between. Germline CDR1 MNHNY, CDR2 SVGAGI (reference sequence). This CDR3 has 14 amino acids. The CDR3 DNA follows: TGTGCCAGCAGTTATCGAGCTCTACAAGAGACCCAGTACTTC. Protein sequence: CASSYRALQETQYF.

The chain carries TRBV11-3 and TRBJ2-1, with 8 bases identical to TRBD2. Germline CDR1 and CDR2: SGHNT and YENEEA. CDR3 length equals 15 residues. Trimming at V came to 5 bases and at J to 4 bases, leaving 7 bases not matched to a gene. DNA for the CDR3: TGTGCCAGCAGCCCAGCCACTAGCGGATACAATGAGCAGTTCTTC. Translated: CASSPATSGYNEQFF.

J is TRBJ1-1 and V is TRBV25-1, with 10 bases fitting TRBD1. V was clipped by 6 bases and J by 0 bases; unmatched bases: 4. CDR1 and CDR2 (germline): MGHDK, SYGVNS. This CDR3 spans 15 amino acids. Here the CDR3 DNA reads TGTGCCAGCAGGACAGGGGGCGCGCTGAACACTGAAGCTTTCTTT. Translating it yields CASRTGGALNTEAFF.

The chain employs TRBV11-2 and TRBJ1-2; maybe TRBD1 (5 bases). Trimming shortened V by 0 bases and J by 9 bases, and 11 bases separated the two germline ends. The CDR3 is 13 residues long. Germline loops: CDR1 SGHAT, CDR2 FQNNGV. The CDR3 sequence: CASSLDYMGRYTF. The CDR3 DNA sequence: TGTGCCAGCAGCTTAGATTATATGGGGCGCTACACCTTC.

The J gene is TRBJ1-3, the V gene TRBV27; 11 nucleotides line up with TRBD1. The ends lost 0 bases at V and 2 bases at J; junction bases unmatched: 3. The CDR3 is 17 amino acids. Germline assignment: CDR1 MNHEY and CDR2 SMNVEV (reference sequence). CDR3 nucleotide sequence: TGTGCCAGCAGTTTATCGGGGGGACAGGGGGCTGGAAACACCATATATTTT. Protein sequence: CASSLSGGQGAGNTIYF.

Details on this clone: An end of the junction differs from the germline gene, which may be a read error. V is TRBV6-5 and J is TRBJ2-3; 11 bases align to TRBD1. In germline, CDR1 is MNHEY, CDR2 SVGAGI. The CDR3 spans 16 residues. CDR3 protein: CASSYSGTGGKDAQYF. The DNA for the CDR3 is TGTGCCAGCAGTTACTCAGGGACAGGGGGAAAAGATGCGCAGTATTTT.

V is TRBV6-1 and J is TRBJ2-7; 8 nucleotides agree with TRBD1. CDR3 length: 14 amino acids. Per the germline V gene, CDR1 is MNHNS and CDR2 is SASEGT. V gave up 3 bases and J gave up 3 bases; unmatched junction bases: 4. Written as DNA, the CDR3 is TGTGCCAGCAGTGATGGGACAGGTTTCTACGAGCAGTACTTC. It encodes CASSDGTGFYEQYF.

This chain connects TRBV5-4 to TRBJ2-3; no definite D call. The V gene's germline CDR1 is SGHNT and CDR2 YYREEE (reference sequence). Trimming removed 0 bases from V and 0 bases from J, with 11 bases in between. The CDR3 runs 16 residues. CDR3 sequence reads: CASSLASVTSTDTQYF. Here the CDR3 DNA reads TGTGCCAGCAGCTTGGCCAGCGTGACTAGCACAGATACGCAGTATTTT.

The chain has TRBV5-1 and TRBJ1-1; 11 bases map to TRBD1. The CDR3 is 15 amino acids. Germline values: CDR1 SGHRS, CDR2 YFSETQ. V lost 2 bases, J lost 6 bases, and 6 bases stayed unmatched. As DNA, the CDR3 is TGCGCCAGCAGCTTACCCGGGACAGGGGGACCTGAAGCTTTCTTT. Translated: CASSLPGTGGPEAFF. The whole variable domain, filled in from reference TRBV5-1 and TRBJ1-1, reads KAGVTQTPRYLIKTRGQQVTLSCSPISGHRSVSWYQQTPGQGLQFLFEYFSETQRNKGNFPGRFSGRQFSNSRSEMNVSTLELGDSALYLCASSLPGTGGPEAFFGQGTRLTVV.

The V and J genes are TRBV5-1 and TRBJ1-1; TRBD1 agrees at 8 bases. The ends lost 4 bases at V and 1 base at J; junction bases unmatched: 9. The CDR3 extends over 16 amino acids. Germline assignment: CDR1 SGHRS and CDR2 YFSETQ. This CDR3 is CASSAWTGQGNTEAFF. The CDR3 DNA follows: TGCGCCAGCAGCGCTTGGACAGGGCAAGGGAACACTGAAGCTTTCTTT.

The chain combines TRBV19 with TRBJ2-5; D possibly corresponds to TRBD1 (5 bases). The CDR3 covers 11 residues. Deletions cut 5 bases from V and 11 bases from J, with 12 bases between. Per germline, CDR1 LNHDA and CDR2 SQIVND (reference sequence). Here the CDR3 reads CASSLQDRQYF. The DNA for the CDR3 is TGTGCCAGTAGTCTACAGGATCGGCAGTACTTC.

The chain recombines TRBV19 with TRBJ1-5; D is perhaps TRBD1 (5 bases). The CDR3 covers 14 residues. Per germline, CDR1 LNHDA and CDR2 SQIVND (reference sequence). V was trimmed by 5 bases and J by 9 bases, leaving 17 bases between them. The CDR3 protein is CASSDQGRDTPQHF. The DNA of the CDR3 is TGTGCCAGTAGTGATCAGGGAAGGGATACGCCCCAGCATTTT. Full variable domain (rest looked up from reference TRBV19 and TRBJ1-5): DGGITQSPKYLFRKEGQNVTLSCEQNLNHDAMYWYRQDPGQGLRLIYYSQIVNDFQKGDIAEGYSVSREKKESFPLTVTSAQKNPTAFYLCASSDQGRDTPQHFGDGTRLSIL.

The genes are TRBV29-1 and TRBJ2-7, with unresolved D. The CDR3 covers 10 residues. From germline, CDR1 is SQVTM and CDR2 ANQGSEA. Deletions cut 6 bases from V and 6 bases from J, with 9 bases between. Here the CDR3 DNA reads TGCAGCGTGGCGGCAGCCGAGCAGTACTTC. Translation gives CSVAAAEQYF.

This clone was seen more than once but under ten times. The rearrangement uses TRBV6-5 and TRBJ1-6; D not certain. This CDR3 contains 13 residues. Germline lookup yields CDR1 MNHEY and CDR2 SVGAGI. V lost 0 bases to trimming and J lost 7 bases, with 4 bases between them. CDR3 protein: CASSYSRNSPLHF. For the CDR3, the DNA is TGTGCCAGCAGTTACTCCCGGAATTCACCCCTCCACTTT.

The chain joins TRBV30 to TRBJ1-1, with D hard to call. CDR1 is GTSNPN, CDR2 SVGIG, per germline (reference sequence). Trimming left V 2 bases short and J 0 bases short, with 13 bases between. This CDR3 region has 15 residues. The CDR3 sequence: CAWSPTASMNTEAFF. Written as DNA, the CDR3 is TGTGCCTGGAGTCCGACGGCTAGTATGAACACTGAAGCTTTCTTT.

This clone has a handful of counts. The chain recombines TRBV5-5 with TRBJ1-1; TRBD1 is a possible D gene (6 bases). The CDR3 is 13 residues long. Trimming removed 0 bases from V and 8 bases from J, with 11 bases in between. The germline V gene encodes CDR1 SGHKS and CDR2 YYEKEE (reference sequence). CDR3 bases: TGTGCCAGCAGCTTGGGGGGGGGCTGGGAAGCTTTCTTT. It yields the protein CASSLGGGWEAFF.

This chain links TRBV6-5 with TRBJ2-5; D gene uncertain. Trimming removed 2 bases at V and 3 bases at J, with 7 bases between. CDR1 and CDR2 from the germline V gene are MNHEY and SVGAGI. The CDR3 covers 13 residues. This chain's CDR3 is CASSYDGEETQYF. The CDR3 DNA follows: TGTGCCAGCAGTTACGACGGAGAAGAGACCCAGTACTTC.

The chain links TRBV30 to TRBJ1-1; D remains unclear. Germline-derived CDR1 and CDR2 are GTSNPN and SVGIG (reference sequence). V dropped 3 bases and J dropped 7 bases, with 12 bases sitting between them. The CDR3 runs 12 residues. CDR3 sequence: CAWSPEEVEAFF. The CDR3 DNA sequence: TGTGCCTGGAGCCCCGAGGAGGTTGAAGCTTTCTTT.

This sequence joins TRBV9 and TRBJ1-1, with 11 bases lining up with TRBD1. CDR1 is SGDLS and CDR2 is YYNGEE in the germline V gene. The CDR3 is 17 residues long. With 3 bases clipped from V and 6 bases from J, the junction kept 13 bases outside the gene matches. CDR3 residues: CASSGSRGTGGSSEAFF. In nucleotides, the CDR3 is TGTGCCAGCAGCGGTAGTAGGGGGACAGGGGGATCTTCTGAAGCTTTCTTT.